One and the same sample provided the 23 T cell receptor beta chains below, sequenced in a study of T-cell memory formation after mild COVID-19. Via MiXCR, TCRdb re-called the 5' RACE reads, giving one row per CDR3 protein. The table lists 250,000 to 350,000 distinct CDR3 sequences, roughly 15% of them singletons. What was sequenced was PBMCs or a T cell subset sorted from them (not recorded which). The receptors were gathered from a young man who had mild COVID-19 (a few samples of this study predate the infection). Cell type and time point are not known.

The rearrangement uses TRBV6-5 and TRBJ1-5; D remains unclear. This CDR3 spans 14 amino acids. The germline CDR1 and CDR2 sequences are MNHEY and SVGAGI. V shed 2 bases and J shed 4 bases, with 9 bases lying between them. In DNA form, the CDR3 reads TGTGCCAGCAGTTACGGCCCTTCTAATCAGCCCCAGCATTTT. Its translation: CASSYGPSNQPQHF.

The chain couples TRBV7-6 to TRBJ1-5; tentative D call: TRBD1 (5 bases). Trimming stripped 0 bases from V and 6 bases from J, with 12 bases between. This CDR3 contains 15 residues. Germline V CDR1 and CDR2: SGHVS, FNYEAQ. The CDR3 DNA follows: TGTGCCAGCAGCTTAGCTGTCGGGAGGGGTCAGCCCCAGCATTTT. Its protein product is CASSLAVGRGQPQHF. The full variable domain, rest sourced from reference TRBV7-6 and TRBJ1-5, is GAGVSQSPRYKVTKRGQDVALRCDPISGHVSLYWYRQALGQGPEFLTYFNYEAQQDKSGLPNDRFSAERPEGSISTLTIQRTEQRDSAMYRCASSLAVGRGQPQHFGDGTRLSIL.

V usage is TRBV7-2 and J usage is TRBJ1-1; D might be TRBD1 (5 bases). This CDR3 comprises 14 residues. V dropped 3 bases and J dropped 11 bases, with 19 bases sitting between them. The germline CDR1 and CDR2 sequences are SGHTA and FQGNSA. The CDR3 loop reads CASSFGGPTEGAFF. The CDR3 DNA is TGTGCCAGCAGCTTTGGGGGTCCTACTGAGGGGGCTTTCTTT.

CDR3 sequence reads: CAWTALNTGELFF. The CDR3 DNA sequence: TGTGCCTGGACAGCCCTGAACACCGGGGAGCTGTTTTTT. This chain uses TRBV7-9 with TRBJ2-2; weak D call: TRBD1 (6 bases). Germline V gene sequence: CDR1 SEHNR, CDR2 FQNEAQ (reference sequence). The length of the CDR3 is 13 residues. V was pared by 11 bases and J by 1 base, with 11 bases between. The full variable domain, rest sourced from reference TRBV7-9 and TRBJ2-2, is DTGVSQNPRHKITKRGQNVTFRCDPISEHNRLYWYRQTLGQGPEFLTYFQNEAQLEKSRLLSDRFSAERPKGSFSTLEIQRTEQGDSAMYLCAWTALNTGELFFGEGSRLTVL.

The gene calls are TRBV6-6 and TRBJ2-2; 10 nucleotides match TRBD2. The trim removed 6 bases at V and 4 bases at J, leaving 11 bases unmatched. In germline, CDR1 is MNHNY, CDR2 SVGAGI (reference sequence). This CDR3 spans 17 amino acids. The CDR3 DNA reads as TGTGCCAGCAGCGTGAGCGGGGGGGCCGGAGGCACCGGGGAGCTGTTTTTT. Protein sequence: CASSVSGGAGGTGELFF.

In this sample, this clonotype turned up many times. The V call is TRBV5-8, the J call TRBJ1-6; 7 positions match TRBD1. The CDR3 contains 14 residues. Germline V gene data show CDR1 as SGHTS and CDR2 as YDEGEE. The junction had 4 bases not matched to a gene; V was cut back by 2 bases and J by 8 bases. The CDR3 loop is CASSFGQVYSPLHF. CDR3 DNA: TGTGCCAGCAGCTTCGGACAGGTCTATTCACCCCTCCACTTT.

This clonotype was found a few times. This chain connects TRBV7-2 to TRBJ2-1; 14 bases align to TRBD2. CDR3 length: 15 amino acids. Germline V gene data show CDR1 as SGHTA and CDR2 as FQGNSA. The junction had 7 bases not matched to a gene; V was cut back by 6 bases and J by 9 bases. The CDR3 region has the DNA TGTGCCAGCAGGGAACCGGGACTAGCGGGGGCTGAGCAGTTCTTC. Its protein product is CASREPGLAGAEQFF. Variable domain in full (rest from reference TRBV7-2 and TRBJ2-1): GAGVSQSPSNKVTEKGKDVELRCDPISGHTALYWYRQSLGQGLEFLIYFQGNSAPDKSGLPSDRFSAERTGGSVSTLTIQRTQQEDSAVYLCASREPGLAGAEQFFGPGTRLTVL.

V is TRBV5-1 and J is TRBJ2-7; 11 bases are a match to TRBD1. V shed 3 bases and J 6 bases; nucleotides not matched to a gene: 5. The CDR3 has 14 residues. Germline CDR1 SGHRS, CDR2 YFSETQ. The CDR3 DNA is TGCGCCAGCAGCTCGCCAGGGACAGGGGGCGAGCAGTACTTC. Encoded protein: CASSSPGTGGEQYF.

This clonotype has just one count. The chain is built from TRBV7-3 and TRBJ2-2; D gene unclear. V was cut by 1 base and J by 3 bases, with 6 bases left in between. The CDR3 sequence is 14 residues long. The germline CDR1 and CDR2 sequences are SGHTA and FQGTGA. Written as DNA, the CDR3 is TGTGCCAGCAGCTTAAGCTCTCACACCGGGGAGCTGTTTTTT. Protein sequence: CASSLSSHTGELFF.

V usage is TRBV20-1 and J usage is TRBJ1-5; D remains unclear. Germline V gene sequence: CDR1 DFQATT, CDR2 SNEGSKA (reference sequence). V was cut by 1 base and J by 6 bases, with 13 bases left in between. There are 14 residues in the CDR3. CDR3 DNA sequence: TGCAGTGCTAGAGGAGGGCCGGGAGGTCAGCCCCAGCATTTT. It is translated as CSARGGPGGQPQHF.

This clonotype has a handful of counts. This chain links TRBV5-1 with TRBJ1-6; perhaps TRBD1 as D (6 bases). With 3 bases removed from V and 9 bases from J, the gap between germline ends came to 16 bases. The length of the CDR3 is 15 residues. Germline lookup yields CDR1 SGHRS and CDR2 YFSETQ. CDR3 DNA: TGCGCCAGCAGCTCAGTGACAGGCGGGGGTTCACCCCTCCACTTT. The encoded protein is CASSSVTGGGSPLHF.

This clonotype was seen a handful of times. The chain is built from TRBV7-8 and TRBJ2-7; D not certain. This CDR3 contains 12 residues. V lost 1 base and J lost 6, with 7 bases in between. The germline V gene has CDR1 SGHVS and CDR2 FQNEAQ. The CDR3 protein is CASSLGRIEQYF. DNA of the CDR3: TGTGCCAGCAGCTTAGGTCGTATCGAGCAGTACTTC.

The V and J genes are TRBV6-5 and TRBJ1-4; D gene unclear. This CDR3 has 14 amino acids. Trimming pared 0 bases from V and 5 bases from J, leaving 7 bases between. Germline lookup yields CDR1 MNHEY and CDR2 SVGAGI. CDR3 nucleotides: TGTGCCAGCAGTTACTCAGGAAGGAATGAAAAACTGTTTTTT. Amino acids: CASSYSGRNEKLFF.

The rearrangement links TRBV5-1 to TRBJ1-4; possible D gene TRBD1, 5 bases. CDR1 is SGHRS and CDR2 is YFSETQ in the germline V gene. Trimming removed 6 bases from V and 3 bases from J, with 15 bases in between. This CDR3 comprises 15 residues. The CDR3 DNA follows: TGCGCCAGCAAGGTCGCAGCGGGGCCTAATGAAAAACTGTTTTTT. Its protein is CASKVAAGPNEKLFF.

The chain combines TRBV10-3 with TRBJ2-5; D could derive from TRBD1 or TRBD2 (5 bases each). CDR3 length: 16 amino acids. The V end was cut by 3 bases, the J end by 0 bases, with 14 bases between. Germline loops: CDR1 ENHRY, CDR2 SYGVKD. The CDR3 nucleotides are TGTGCCATCAGTGACCCCGAGGGGCAGTACCAAGAGACCCAGTACTTC. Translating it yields CAISDPEGQYQETQYF.

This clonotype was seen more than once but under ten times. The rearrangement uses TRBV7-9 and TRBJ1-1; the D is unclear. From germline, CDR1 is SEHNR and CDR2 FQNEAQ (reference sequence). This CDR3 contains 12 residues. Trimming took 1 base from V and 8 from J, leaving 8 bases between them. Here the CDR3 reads CASSLGKAEAFF. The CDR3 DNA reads TGTGCCAGCAGCTTAGGCAAAGCGGAAGCTTTCTTT.

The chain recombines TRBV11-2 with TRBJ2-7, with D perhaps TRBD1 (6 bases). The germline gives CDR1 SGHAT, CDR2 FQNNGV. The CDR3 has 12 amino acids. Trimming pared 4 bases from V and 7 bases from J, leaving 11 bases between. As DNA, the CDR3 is TGTGCCAGCAGCTCAGGGGCGAGGGAGCAGTACTTC. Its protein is CASSSGAREQYF.

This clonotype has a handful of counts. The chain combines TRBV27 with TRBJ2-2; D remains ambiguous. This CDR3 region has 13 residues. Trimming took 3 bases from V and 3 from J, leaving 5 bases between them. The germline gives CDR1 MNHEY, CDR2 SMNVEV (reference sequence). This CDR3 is CASSLEYTGELFF. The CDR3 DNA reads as TGTGCCAGCAGTTTGGAGTACACCGGGGAGCTGTTTTTT.

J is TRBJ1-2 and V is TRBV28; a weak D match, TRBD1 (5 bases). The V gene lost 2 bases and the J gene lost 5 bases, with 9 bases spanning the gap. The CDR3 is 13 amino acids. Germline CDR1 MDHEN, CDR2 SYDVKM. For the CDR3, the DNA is TGTGCCAGCAGTTTAGGGGGTTGGTATGGCTACACCTTC. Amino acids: CASSLGGWYGYTF.

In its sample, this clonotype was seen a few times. CDR3 protein: CATHPGQETYEQYF. The CDR3 bases are TGTGCCACTCATCCGGGACAGGAGACCTACGAGCAGTACTTC. This chain joins TRBV15 and TRBJ2-7; TRBD1 matches 8 bases. The V and J ends lost 9 bases and 2 bases, in that order; junction bases with no gene match: 9. This CDR3 has 14 residues. Germline V gene data show CDR1 as LNHNV and CDR2 as YYDKDF (reference sequence).

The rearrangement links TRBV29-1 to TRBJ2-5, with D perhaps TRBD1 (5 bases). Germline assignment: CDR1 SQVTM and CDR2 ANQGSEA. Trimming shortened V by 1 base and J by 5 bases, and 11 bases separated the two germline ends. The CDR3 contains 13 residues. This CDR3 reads CSVEGQPWETQYF. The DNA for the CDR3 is TGCAGCGTTGAAGGACAGCCTTGGGAGACCCAGTACTTC.

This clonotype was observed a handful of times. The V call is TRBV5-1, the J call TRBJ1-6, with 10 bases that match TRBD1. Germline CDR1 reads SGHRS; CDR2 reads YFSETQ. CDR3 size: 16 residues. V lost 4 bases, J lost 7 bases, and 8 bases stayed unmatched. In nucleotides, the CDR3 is TGCGCCAGCAGCCGGCTGGACAGGGGGTTGAATTCACCCCTCCACTTT. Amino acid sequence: CASSRLDRGLNSPLHF.

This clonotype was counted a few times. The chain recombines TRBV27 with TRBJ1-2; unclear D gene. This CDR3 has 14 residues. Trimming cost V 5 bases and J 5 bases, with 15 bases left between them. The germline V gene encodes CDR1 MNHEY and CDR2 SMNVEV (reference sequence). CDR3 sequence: CASSPTRTGYGYTF. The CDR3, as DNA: TGTGCCAGCAGTCCCACCAGGACTGGTTATGGCTACACCTTC.